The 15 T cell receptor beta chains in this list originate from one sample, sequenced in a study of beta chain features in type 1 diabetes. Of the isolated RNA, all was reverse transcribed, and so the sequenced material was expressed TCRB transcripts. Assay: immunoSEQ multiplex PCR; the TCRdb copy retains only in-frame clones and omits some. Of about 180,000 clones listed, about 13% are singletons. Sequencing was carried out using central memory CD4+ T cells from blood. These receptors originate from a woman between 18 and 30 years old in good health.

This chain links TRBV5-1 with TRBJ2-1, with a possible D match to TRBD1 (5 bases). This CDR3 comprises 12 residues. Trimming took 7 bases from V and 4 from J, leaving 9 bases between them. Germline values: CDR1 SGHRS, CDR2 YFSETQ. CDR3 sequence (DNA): TGCGCCAGCCAAGACAGATACAATGAGCAGTTCTTC. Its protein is CASQDRYNEQFF.

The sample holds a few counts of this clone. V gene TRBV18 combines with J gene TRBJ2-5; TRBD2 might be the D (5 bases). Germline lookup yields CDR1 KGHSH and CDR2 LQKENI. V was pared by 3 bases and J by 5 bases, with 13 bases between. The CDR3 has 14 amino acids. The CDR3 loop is CASSPLRDSETQYF. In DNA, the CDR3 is TGTGCCAGCTCACCCCTCCGGGATAGCGAGACCCAGTACTTC.

CDR3 nucleotides: TGTGCCAGCAGCTTACCATTCAGACTAGCAGGGTCGAACAATGAGCAGTTCTTC. Its protein is CASSLPFRLAGSNNEQFF. The V call is TRBV7-9, the J call TRBJ2-1, with 7 bases aligning to TRBD2. CDR3 length equals 18 residues. V lost 2 bases and J lost 5; bases outside the gene matches: 15. CDR1 and CDR2 (germline): SEHNR, FQNEAQ (reference sequence).

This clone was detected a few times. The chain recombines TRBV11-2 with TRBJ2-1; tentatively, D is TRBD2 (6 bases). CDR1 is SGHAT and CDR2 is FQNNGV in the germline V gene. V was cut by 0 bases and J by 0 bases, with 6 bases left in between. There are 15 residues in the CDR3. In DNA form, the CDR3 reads TGTGCCAGCAGCTTAGAGCGGGACTCCTACAATGAGCAGTTCTTC. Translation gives CASSLERDSYNEQFF.

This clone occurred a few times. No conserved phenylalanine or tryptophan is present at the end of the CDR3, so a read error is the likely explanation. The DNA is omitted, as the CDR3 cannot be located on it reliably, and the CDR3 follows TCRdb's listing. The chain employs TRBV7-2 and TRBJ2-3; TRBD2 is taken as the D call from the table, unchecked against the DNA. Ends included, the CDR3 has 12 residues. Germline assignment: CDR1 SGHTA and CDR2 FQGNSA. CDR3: CASSLVWPRLEC.

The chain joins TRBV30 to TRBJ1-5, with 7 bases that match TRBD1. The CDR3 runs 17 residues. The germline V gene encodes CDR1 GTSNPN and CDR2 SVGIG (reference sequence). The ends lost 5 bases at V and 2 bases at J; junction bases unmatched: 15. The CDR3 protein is CAWAGQRIAPGNQPQHF. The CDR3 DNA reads TGTGCCTGGGCGGGACAGCGGATAGCCCCGGGCAATCAGCCCCAGCATTTT. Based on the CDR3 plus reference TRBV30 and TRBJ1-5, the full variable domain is SQTIHQWPATLVQPVGSPLSLECTVEGTSNPNLYWYRQAAGRGLQLLFYSVGIGQISSEVPQNLSASRPQDRQFILSSKKLLLSDSGFYLCAWAGQRIAPGNQPQHFGDGTRLSIL.

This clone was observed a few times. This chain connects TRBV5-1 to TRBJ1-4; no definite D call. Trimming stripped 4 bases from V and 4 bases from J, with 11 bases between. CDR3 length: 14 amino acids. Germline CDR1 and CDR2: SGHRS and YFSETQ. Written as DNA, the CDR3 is TGCGCCAGCAGCGAGGACGGACTTAATGAAAAACTGTTTTTT. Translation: CASSEDGLNEKLFF.

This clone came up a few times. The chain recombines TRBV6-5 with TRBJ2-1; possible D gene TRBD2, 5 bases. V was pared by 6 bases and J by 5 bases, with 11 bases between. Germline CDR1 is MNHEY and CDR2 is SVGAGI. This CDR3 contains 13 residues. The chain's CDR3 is CASRASGHNEQFF. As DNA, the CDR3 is TGTGCCAGCAGGGCAAGCGGCCACAATGAGCAGTTCTTC.

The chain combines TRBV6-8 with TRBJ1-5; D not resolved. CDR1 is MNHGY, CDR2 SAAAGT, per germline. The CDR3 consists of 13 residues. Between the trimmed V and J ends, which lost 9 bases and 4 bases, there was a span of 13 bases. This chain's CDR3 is CARAGLLNQPQHF. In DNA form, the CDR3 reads TGTGCCAGGGCGGGTCTATTGAATCAGCCCCAGCATTTT.

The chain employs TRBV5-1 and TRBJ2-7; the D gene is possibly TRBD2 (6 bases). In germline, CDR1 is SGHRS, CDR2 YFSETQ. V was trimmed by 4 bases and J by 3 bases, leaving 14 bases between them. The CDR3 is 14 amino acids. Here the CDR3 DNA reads TGCGCCAGCAGCAGCAATTGGGGAGGCTACGAGCAGTACTTC. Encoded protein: CASSSNWGGYEQYF. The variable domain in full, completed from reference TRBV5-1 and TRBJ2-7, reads KAGVTQTPRYLIKTRGQQVTLSCSPISGHRSVSWYQQTPGQGLQFLFEYFSETQRNKGNFPGRFSGRQFSNSRSEMNVSTLELGDSALYLCASSSNWGGYEQYFGPGTRLTVT.

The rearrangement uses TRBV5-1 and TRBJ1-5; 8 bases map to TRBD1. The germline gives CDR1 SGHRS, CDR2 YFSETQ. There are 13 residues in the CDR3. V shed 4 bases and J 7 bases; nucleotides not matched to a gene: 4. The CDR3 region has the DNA TGCGCCAGCAGCGGACAGGGTGGCCAGCCCCAGCATTTT. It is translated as CASSGQGGQPQHF. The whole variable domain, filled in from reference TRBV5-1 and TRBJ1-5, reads KAGVTQTPRYLIKTRGQQVTLSCSPISGHRSVSWYQQTPGQGLQFLFEYFSETQRNKGNFPGRFSGRQFSNSRSEMNVSTLELGDSALYLCASSGQGGQPQHFGDGTRLSIL.

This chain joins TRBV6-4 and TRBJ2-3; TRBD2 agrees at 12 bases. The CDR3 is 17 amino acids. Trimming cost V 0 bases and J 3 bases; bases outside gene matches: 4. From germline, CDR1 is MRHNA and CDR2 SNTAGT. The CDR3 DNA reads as TGTGCCAGCAGTGACTCCCAGACTAGCGGGAGTACAGATACGCAGTATTTT. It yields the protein CASSDSQTSGSTDTQYF.

The CDR3 DNA is TGTGCCAGCGGACAGCCGATTTACACAGATACGCAGTATTTT. Protein: CASGQPIYTDTQYF. The V call is TRBV19, the J call TRBJ2-3; D possibly corresponds to TRBD1 (6 bases). The CDR3 loop spans 14 amino acids. The V and J ends lost 9 bases and 2 bases respectively, with 15 bases between them. CDR1 is LNHDA, CDR2 SQIVND, per germline (reference sequence).

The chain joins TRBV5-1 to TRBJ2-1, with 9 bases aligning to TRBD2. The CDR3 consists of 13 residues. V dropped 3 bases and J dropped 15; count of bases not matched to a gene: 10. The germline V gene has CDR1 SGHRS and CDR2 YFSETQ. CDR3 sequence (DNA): TGCGCCAGCAGCTCCCATAGCGGGAGAGAACGGTTCTTC. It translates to CASSSHSGRERFF.

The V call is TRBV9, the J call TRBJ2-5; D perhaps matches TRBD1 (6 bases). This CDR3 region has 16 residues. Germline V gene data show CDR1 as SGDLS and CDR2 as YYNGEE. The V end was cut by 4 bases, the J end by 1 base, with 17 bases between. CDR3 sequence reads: CASSPGRQASQETQYF. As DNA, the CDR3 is TGTGCCAGCAGCCCAGGGAGACAGGCATCCCAAGAGACCCAGTACTTC. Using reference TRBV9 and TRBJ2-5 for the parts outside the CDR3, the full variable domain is DSGVTQTPKHLITATGQRVTLRCSPRSGDLSVYWYQQSLDQGLQFLIQYYNGEERAKGNILERFSAQQFPDLHSELNLSSLELGDSALYFCASSPGRQASQETQYFGPGTRLLVL.